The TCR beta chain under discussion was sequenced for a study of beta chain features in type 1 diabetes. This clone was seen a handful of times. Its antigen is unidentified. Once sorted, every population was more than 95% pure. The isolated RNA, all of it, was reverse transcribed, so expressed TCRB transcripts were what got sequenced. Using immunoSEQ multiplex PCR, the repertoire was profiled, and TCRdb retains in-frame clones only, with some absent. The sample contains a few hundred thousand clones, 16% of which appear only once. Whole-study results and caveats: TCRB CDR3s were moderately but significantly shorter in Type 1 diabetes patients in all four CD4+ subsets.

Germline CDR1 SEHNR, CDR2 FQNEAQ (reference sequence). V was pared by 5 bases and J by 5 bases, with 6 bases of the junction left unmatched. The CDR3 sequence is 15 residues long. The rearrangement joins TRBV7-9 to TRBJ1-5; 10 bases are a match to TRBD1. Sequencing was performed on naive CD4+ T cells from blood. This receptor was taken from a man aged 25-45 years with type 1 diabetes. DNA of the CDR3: TGTGCCAGCAGCCCAGCTGGGACAGGGGATCAGCCCCAGCATTTT. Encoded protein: CASSPAGTGDQPQHF.